This is a list of T cell receptor beta chains from one sample in a study of cytomegalovirus exposure and HLA in healthy donors. TCRdb's copy holds only in-frame clones and misses some; the assay was immunoSEQ multiplex PCR. The data show 150,000 to 180,000 clones, with 65% to 85% seen just once and over 5% held by the top ten. Sequenced material: PBMCs. The receptors come from a woman in her thirties or forties in good health and CMV-seropositive. CDR3s include the opening cysteine and the closing phenylalanine or tryptophan. The D gene is left open where the match is weak. Some rows have no size entry. The others give once, few or many, or a class for an expanded clone.

TRBJ1-1 - TRBD1 TRBV2 CASGLPGQGSTEAFF TGTGCCAGCGGACTGCCGGGACAGGGGTCCACTGAAGCTTTCTTT
TRBJ2-3 few TRBD2 TRBV27 CASSFSSSGFTDTQYF TGTGCCAGCAGTTTTTCTTCTAGCGGATTCACAGATACGCAGTATTTT
TRBJ2-1 - TRBD2 TRBV30 CAWSKTGGGLAGIYNEQFF TGTGCCTGGAGTAAGACAGGGGGGGGACTAGCGGGGATCTACAATGAGCAGTTCTTC
TRBJ2-3 - TRBD1 TRBV5-1 CASSLGGTGGRVTDTQYF TGCGCCAGCAGCTTGGGGGGGACAGGGGGCCGTGTAACGGATACGCAGTATTTT
TRBJ2-3 - TRBD1 TRBV28 CASNGDRGSTDTQYF TGTGCCAGCAACGGGGACAGGGGTTCCACAGATACGCAGTATTTT
TRBJ1-5 - TRBD1 TRBV19 CASRKTGGGQPQHF TGTGCCAGTAGGAAGACAGGGGGGGGTCAGCCCCAGCATTTT
TRBJ2-1 - TRBD2 TRBV5-6 CASYREGTYNEQFF TGTGCCAGTTATCGGGAGGGCACCTACAATGAGCAGTTCTTC
TRBJ2-3 - TRBD1 TRBV2 CASSENSYRGADTQYF TGTGCCAGCAGTGAAAATTCGTACAGGGGAGCAGATACGCAGTATTTT
TRBJ2-7 - - TRBV5-1 CASSSRQGSLDEQYF TGCGCCAGCAGCTCCCGGCAGGGGTCGTTAGACGAGCAGTACTTC
TRBJ2-7 - TRBD1 TRBV10-3 CAISEALRGQSSYEQYF TGTGCCATCAGTGAGGCACTCAGGGGGCAAAGCTCCTACGAGCAGTACTTC
TRBJ2-2 once TRBD1 TRBV9 CASSVGQGRIGELFF TGTGCCAGCAGCGTGGGACAGGGGAGAATCGGGGAGCTGTTTTTT
TRBJ2-7 once TRBD2 TRBV7-8 CASSPWSSGRGTNEQYF TGTGCCAGCAGCCCATGGAGTAGCGGGAGAGGTACGAACGAGCAGTACTTC
TRBJ2-1 - - TRBV27 CASSIERNYNEQFF TGTGCCAGCAGTATCGAGCGGAACTACAATGAGCAGTTCTTC
TRBJ2-3 once TRBD2 TRBV30 CAWGTSGSTDTQYF TGTGCCTGGGGGACTAGCGGGAGCACAGATACGCAGTATTTT
TRBJ1-4 few - TRBV7-8 CASSRTEGREKLFF TGTGCCAGCAGCCGGACAGAGGGTAGGGAAAAACTGTTTTTT
TRBJ2-1 - TRBD2 TRBV14 CASSQFAGDSYNEQFF TGTGCCAGCAGCCAATTTGCGGGGGACTCCTACAATGAGCAGTTCTTC
TRBJ2-2 - TRBD2 TRBV18 CASSPFAGGPDTGELFF TGTGCCAGCTCACCATTTGCGGGAGGGCCTGACACCGGGGAGCTGTTTTTT
TRBJ2-7 few - TRBV30 CAWSSAYEQYF TGTGCCTGGAGTAGCGCTTACGAGCAGTACTTC
TRBJ2-5 - TRBD2 TRBV5-1 CASSALSGGQETQYF TGCGCCAGCAGCGCGCTAAGCGGGGGCCAAGAGACCCAGTACTTC
TRBJ2-1 - - TRBV25-1 CASSPMKYGLSDEQFF TGTGCCAGCAGCCCTATGAAGTATGGTCTAAGCGATGAGCAGTTCTTC
TRBJ2-1 - TRBD2 TRBV2 CASSEGLAGEQFF TGTGCCAGCAGTGAAGGACTAGCGGGTGAGCAGTTCTTC
TRBJ1-2 once - TRBV29-1 CSVAREGLGYGYTF TGCAGCGTTGCTAGGGAGGGGCTGGGCTATGGCTACACCTTC
TRBJ2-3 - - TRBV11-3 CASSLAGRETDTQYF TGTGCCAGCAGCTTAGCTGGGCGGGAAACAGATACGCAGTATTTT
TRBJ2-2 - TRBD2 TRBV5-1 CASSLRLAENTGELFF TGCGCCAGCAGCTTAAGACTAGCGGAGAACACCGGGGAGCTGTTTTTT
TRBJ2-1 - TRBD2 TRBV4-1 CASSQDELAILGNEQFF TGCGCCAGCAGCCAAGATGAACTAGCGATCCTCGGCAATGAGCAGTTCTTC
TRBJ1-3 - TRBD1 TRBV28 CASSLGGTGGSGNTIYF TGTGCCAGCAGTTTAGGGGGGACAGGGGGCTCTGGAAACACCATATATTTT
TRBJ2-2 few - TRBV28 CASSLFRVTTGELFF TGTGCCAGCAGTTTATTCCGGGTTACCACCGGGGAGCTGTTTTTT
TRBJ2-1 - TRBD2 TRBV5-6 CASSGGLWEGLHNEQFF TGTGCCAGCAGCGGCGGTTTGTGGGAGGGTTTACACAATGAGCAGTTCTTC
TRBJ2-1 - - TRBV25-1 CASSANSPGRLFF TGTGCCAGCAGTGCCAATTCGCCCGGGAGACTGTTCTTC
TRBJ2-7 - TRBD2 TRBV29-1 CSVERTSGKQYF TGCAGCGTTGAAAGGACTAGCGGAAAGCAGTACTTC
TRBJ2-1 - TRBD1 TRBV7-9 CASNGQGSYNEQFF TGTGCCAGTAATGGACAGGGCTCCTACAATGAGCAGTTCTTC
TRBJ1-1 - TRBD1 TRBV27 CASRRGQGREAFF TGTGCCAGCAGAAGGGGACAGGGTCGTGAAGCTTTCTTT
TRBJ2-1 - TRBD2 TRBV6-5 CASSYRLAGSYNEQFF TGTGCCAGCAGTTACCGACTAGCGGGCTCCTACAATGAGCAGTTCTTC
TRBJ2-5 - TRBD2 TRBV5-1 CASSFPGRAGETQYF TGCGCCAGCAGCTTTCCCGGGAGGGCCGGTGAGACCCAGTACTTC
TRBJ2-3 few TRBD2 TRBV9 CASSTRLAEGDTQYF TGTGCCAGCAGCACCAGACTAGCGGAGGGAGATACGCAGTATTTT
TRBJ2-1 - TRBD2 TRBV7-2 CASSLLGGSAGATTNEQFF TGTGCCAGCAGCTTATTAGGAGGCTCGGCGGGAGCTACGACCAATGAGCAGTTCTTC
TRBJ2-4 - TRBD2 TRBV30 CAWSTGTSGRAIQYF TGTGCCTGGAGTACCGGGACTAGCGGGAGGGCCATTCAGTACTTC
TRBJ2-1 - - TRBV6-1 CASRLEQGLGEQFF TGTGCCAGCAGGTTGGAACAGGGCCTGGGTGAGCAGTTCTTC
TRBJ2-7 - - TRBV9 CASSPRQGGEQYF TGTGCCAGCAGCCCCCGACAGGGAGGAGAGCAGTACTTC
TRBJ2-7 - - TRBV10-2 CASSRDTYEQYF TGCGCCAGCAGCCGGGACACCTACGAGCAGTACTTC